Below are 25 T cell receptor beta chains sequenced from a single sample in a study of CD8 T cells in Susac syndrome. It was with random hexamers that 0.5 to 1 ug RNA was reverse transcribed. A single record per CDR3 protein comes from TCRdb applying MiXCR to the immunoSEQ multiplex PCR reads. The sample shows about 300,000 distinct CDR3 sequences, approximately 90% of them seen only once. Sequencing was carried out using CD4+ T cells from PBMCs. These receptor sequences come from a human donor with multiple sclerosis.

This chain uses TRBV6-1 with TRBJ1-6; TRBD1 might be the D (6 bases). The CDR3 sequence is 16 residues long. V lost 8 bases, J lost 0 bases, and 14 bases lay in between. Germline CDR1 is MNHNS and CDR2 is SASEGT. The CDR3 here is CASVGTPFSYNSPLHF. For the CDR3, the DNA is TGTGCCAGCGTCGGGACACCTTTCTCCTATAATTCACCCCTCCACTTT.

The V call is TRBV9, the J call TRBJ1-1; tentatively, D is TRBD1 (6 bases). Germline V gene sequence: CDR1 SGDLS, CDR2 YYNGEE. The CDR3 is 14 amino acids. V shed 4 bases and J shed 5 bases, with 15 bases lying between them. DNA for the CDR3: TGTGCCAGCAGCCGTCAGGGAGGGGGGACTGAAGCTTTCTTT. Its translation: CASSRQGGGTEAFF.

DNA for the CDR3: TGCGCCAGCAGCTCGTCCCTAGGGGGGGTTGCGAACACTGAAGCTTTCTTT. This encodes CASSSSLGGVANTEAFF. The V and J genes are TRBV5-1 and TRBJ1-1, with D perhaps matching TRBD1 (6 bases). The V end was cut by 3 bases, the J end by 1 base, with 19 bases between. CDR1 SGHRS and CDR2 YFSETQ come from the germline V gene. The CDR3 is made up of 17 amino acids. Using reference TRBV5-1 and TRBJ1-1 for the parts outside the CDR3, the full variable domain is KAGVTQTPRYLIKTRGQQVTLSCSPISGHRSVSWYQQTPGQGLQFLFEYFSETQRNKGNFPGRFSGRQFSNSRSEMNVSTLELGDSALYLCASSSSLGGVANTEAFFGQGTRLTVV.

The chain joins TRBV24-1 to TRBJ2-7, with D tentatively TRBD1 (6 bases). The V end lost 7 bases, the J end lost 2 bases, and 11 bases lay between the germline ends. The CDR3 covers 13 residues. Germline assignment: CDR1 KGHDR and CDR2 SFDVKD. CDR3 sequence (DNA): TGTGCCACCAGCAGGGGATCGGCCTACGAGCAGTACTTC. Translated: CATSRGSAYEQYF.

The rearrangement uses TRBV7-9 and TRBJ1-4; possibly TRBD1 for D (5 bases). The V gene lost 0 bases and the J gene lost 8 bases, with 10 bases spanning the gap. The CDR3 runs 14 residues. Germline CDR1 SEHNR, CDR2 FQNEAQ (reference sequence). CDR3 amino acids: CASSLARDEEKLFF. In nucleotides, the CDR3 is TGTGCCAGCAGCTTAGCCAGGGATGAGGAAAAACTGTTTTTT. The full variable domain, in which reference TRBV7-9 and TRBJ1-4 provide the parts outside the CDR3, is DTGVSQNPRHKITKRGQNVTFRCDPISEHNRLYWYRQTLGQGPEFLTYFQNEAQLEKSRLLSDRFSAERPKGSFSTLEIQRTEQGDSAMYLCASSLARDEEKLFFGSGTQLSVL.

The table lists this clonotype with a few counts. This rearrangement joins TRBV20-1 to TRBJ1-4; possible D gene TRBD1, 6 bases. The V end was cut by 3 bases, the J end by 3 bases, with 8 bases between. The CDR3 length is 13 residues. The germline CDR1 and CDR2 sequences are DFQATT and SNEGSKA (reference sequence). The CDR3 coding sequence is TGCAGTGCTAGTCACAGGGCTAATGAAAAACTGTTTTTT. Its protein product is CSASHRANEKLFF.

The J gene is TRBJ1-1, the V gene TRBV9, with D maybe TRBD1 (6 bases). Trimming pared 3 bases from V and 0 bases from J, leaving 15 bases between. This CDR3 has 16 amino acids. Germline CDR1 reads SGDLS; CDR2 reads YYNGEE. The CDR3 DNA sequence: TGTGCCAGCAGCGCGGGAGGGAGGGGGGTGAACACTGAAGCTTTCTTT. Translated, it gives CASSAGGRGVNTEAFF.

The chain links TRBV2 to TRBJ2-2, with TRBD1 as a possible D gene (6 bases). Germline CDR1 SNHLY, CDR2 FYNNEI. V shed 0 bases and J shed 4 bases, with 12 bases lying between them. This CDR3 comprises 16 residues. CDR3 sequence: CASSEAGATGTGELFF. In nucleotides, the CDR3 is TGTGCCAGCAGTGAAGCGGGGGCCACTGGCACCGGGGAGCTGTTTTTT.

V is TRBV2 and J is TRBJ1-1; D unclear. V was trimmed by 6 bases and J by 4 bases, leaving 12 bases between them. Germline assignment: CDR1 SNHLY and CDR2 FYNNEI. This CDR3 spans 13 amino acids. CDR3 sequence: CASSDGRSTEAFF. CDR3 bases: TGTGCCAGCAGCGATGGAAGGAGCACTGAAGCTTTCTTT.

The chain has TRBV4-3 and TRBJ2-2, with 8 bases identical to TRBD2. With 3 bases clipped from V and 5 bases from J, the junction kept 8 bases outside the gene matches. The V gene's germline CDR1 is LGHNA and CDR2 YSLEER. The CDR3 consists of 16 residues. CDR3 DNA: TGCGCCAGCAGCCAGACGGGAGGGCCTCGGACCGGGGAGCTGTTTTTT. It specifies CASSQTGGPRTGELFF.

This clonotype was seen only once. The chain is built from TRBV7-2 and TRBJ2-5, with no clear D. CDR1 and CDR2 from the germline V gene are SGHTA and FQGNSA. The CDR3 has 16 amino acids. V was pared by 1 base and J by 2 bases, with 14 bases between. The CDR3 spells CASSLGVGTSQETQYF. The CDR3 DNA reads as TGTGCCAGCAGCTTAGGGGTGGGTACTTCACAAGAGACCCAGTACTTC.

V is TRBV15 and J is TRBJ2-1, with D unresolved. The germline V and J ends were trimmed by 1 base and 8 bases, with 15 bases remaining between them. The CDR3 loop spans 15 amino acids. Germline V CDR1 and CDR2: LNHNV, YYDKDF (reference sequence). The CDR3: CATSRVEGQAHEQFF. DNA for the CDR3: TGTGCCACCAGCAGAGTAGAAGGGCAAGCTCATGAGCAGTTCTTC.

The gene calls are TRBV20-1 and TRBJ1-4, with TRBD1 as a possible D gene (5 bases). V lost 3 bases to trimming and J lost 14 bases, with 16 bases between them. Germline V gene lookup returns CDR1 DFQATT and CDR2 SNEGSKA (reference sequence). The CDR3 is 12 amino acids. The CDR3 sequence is CSASRGPADLFF. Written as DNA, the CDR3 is TGCAGTGCTAGTCGGGGCCCAGCGGATCTGTTTTTT.

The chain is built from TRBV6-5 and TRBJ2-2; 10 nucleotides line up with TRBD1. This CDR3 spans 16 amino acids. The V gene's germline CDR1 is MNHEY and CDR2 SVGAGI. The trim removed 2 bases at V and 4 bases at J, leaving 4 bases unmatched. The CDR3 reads CASSYAGTGVTGELFF. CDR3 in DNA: TGTGCCAGCAGTTACGCCGGGACAGGGGTCACCGGGGAGCTGTTTTTT.

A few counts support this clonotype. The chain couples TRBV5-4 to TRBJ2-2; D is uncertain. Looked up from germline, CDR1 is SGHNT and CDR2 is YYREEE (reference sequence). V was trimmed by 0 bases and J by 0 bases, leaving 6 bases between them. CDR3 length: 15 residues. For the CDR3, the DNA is TGTGCCAGCAGCTTGGAGACGGCGAACACCGGGGAGCTGTTTTTT. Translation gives CASSLETANTGELFF. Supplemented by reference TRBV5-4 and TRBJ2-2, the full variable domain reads ETGVTQSPTHLIKTRGQQVTLRCSSQSGHNTVSWYQQALGQGPQFIFQYYREEENGRGNFPPRFSGLQFPNYSSELNVNALELDDSALYLCASSLETANTGELFFGEGSRLTVL.

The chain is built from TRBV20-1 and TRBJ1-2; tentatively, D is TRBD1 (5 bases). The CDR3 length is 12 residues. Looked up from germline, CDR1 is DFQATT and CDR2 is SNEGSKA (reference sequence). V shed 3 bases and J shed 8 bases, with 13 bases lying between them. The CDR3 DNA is TGCAGTGCTAGTCGAAGGGGCGGCGGCTACACCTTC. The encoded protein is CSASRRGGGYTF.

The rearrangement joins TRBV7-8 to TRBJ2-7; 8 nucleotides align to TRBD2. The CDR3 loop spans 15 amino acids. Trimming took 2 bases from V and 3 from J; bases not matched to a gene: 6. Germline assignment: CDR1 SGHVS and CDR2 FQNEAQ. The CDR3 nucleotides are TGTGCCAGCAGCTTACGGTCTAGCGGGCTCTACGAGCAGTACTTC. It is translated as CASSLRSSGLYEQYF.

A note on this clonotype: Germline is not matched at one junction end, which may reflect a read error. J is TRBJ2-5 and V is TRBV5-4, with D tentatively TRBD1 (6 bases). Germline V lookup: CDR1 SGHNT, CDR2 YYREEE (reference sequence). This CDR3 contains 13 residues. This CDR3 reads CASSIRTEEAQYF. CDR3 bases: TGTGCCAGCAGCATACGGACAGAAGAGGCCCAGTACTTC.

The CDR3 is CASSGGTSGGFYEQYF. The CDR3 DNA reads as TGCGCCAGCAGCGGGGGGACTAGCGGAGGGTTCTACGAGCAGTACTTC. The genes are TRBV5-1 and TRBJ2-7; 11 bases line up with TRBD2. Trimming removed 4 bases from V and 3 bases from J; junction bases left unmatched: 9. The length of the CDR3 is 16 residues. Germline lookup yields CDR1 SGHRS and CDR2 YFSETQ.

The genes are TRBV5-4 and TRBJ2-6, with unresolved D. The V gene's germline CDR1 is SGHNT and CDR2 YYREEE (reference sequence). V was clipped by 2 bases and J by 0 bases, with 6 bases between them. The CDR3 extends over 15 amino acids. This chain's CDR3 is CASSFKTSGANVLTF. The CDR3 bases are TGTGCCAGCAGCTTTAAGACCTCTGGGGCCAACGTCCTGACTTTC.

Here the CDR3 DNA reads TGCAGTGCCTCGATGGGACTATTCCTCACAGATACGCAGTATTTT. Translation gives CSASMGLFLTDTQYF. The chain joins TRBV20-1 to TRBJ2-3, with 7 bases lining up with TRBD2. This CDR3 contains 15 residues. With V trimmed by 6 bases and J by 2 bases, 11 bases remained unmatched. CDR1 is DFQATT, CDR2 SNEGSKA, per germline (reference sequence).

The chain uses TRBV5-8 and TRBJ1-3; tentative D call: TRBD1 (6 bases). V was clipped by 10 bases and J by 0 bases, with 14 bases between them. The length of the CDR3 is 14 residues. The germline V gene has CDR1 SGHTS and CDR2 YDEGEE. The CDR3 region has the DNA TGTGCCGCCACACAGGGACTCTCTGGAAACACCATATATTTT. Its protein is CAATQGLSGNTIYF.

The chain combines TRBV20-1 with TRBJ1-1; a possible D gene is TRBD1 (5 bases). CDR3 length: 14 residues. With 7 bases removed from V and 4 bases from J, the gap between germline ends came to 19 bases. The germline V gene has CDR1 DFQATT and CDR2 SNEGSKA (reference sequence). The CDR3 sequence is CSVHTGDVGTEAFF. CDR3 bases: TGCAGTGTCCATACGGGGGATGTAGGCACTGAAGCTTTCTTT.

In DNA, the CDR3 is TGTGCCAGCAGCTTAACAGGGTATCGTGAGCAGTTCTTC. This sequence encodes CASSLTGYREQFF. The chain is built from TRBV11-2 and TRBJ2-1; D perhaps matches TRBD1 (6 bases). This CDR3 spans 13 amino acids. Germline values: CDR1 SGHAT, CDR2 FQNNGV. V gave up 2 bases and J gave up 9 bases, with 11 bases separating them.

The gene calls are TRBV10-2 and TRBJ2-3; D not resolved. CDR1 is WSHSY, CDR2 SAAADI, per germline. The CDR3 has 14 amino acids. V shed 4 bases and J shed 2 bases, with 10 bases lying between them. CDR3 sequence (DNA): TGCGCCAGCAGTGCTAAGGTCTTCACAGATACGCAGTATTTT. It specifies CASSAKVFTDTQYF.